This T cell receptor (beta chain) was sequenced in a study of blood T cell repertoires in COVID-19. Study summary: COVID-19 samples collected from the United States, Italy and Spain covered acute and convalescent phases. PBMCs, B-cell-depleted T cells, or T cells provided the cDNA or gDNA that made up the material.

Original processing methods: Amplification of reference gene primers provided the estimated nucleated cell counts. Here immunoSEQ multiplex PCR was the method, and the copy in TCRdb shows in-frame clones only, minus some. V and J calls and clone size come straight from that table; D and trimming were deduced from the DNA. Of 25,000 to 35,000 clones in the sample, 87% are singletons; the top ten hold 9.3%. The CDR3 is 16 amino acids. CDR1 is SGHAT and CDR2 is FQNNGV in the germline V gene. Trimming cost V 1 base and J 0 bases, with 11 bases left between them. The sequence came from a human donor in a cohort sampled during active COVID-19. This chain uses TRBV11-2 with TRBJ2-3; D may be TRBD2 (5 bases). Source material: peripheral blood. The DNA of the CDR3 is TGTGCCAGCAGCTTAGGGTTAGCGTCTAGCACAGATACGCAGTATTTT. Translation gives CASSLGLASSTDTQYF.